Shown below are 26 T cell receptor beta chains from a single sample sequenced in a study of CD8 T cells in Susac syndrome. Reverse transcription of about 0.45 to 1 ug RNA used random hexamers. TCRdb reprocessed the immunoSEQ multiplex PCR reads with MiXCR, giving one entry per CDR3 protein. The repertoire holds roughly 200,000 distinct CDR3 sequences, with 85% to 95% as singletons. The sample comprised CD4+ T cells from PBMCs. The source of these receptors is a human donor in good health.

This chain connects TRBV3-1 to TRBJ2-1; D is tentatively TRBD1 or TRBD2 (5 bases each). CDR1 is LGHDT, CDR2 YNNKEL, per germline (reference sequence). V gave up 2 bases and J gave up 6 bases, with 11 bases separating them. The CDR3 covers 14 residues. The CDR3 loop reads CASSQRDAINEQFF. As DNA, the CDR3 is TGTGCCAGCAGCCAAAGGGACGCCATCAATGAGCAGTTCTTC.

The gene calls are TRBV30 and TRBJ2-3, with TRBD2 identical over 7 bases. Trimming removed 0 bases from V and 6 bases from J; junction bases left unmatched: 6. The CDR3 has 14 amino acids. Germline V CDR1 and CDR2: GTSNPN, SVGIG (reference sequence). CDR3 coding DNA: TGTGCCTGGAGTGTACGCGGGAGTGCGGATACGCAGTATTTT. Encoded protein: CAWSVRGSADTQYF.

V and J are TRBV5-1 and TRBJ2-3, with a tentative D call TRBD2 (5 bases). The germline V gene encodes CDR1 SGHRS and CDR2 YFSETQ. V gave up 4 bases and J gave up 2 bases, with 14 bases separating them. The CDR3 loop spans 15 amino acids. This CDR3 reads CASSPLAQSTDTQYF. CDR3 bases: TGCGCCAGCAGCCCCCTAGCTCAGTCCACAGATACGCAGTATTTT.

This clonotype was counted a single time. V usage is TRBV7-9 and J usage is TRBJ2-7; 7 nucleotides agree with TRBD1. Trimming took 5 bases from V and 3 from J; bases not matched to a gene: 10. The CDR3 totals 15 residues. Germline assignment: CDR1 SEHNR and CDR2 FQNEAQ (reference sequence). CDR3 in amino acids: CASSTPGTADYEQYV. CDR3 in DNA: TGTGCCAGCAGCACCCCAGGGACAGCGGACTACGAGCAGTACGTC.

CDR3 nucleotides: TGTGCCAGCAGCGCTCAAAGGGGGGGCCATGGAAACATTCAGTACTTC. This gives the protein CASSAQRGGHGNIQYF. The chain uses TRBV3-1 and TRBJ2-4; D perhaps matches TRBD2 (7 bases). This CDR3 is 16 amino acids long. The V end lost 5 bases, the J end lost 6 bases, and 20 bases lay between the germline ends. The germline CDR1 and CDR2 sequences are LGHDT and YNNKEL (reference sequence).

As DNA, the CDR3 is TGTGCCACCAGTGCCCAAGATACGCAGTATTTT. This encodes CATSAQDTQYF. V gene TRBV24-1 combines with J gene TRBJ2-3, with unresolved D. The length of the CDR3 is 11 residues. Trimming removed 5 bases from V and 5 bases from J, with 4 bases in between. CDR1 and CDR2 from the germline V gene are KGHDR and SFDVKD.

In DNA, the CDR3 is TGCAGTGCACAGTTGGACAGGGGATCACCCCTCCACTTT. Protein sequence: CSAQLDRGSPLHF. V and J are TRBV20-1 and TRBJ1-6, with 9 bases aligning to TRBD1. The V and J ends lost 6 bases and 10 bases, in that order; junction bases with no gene match: 7. Germline loops: CDR1 DFQATT, CDR2 SNEGSKA (reference sequence). This CDR3 spans 13 amino acids.

The V call is TRBV7-9, the J call TRBJ2-1, with 10 bases fitting TRBD2. J was trimmed by 10 bases and V by 2 bases; bases with no gene match: 2. From germline, CDR1 is SEHNR and CDR2 FQNEAQ (reference sequence). The CDR3 sequence is 13 residues long. The chain's CDR3 is CASSLLLAGEQFF. The CDR3 DNA reads as TGTGCCAGCAGCTTATTACTAGCGGGAGAGCAGTTCTTC.

This rearrangement joins TRBV20-1 to TRBJ1-5, with TRBD1 identical over 10 bases. The junction had 9 bases not matched to a gene; V was cut back by 5 bases and J by 8 bases. Germline lookup yields CDR1 DFQATT and CDR2 SNEGSKA (reference sequence). The CDR3 spans 14 residues. The CDR3 sequence is CSAHRTGGGEPQHF. The CDR3 region has the DNA TGCAGTGCTCACCGGACAGGGGGTGGAGAGCCCCAGCATTTT.

V and J are TRBV29-1 and TRBJ1-1; D call uncertain. The V and J ends lost 5 bases and 5 bases respectively, with 12 bases between them. Germline lookup yields CDR1 SQVTM and CDR2 ANQGSEA. The CDR3 is 12 amino acids. The CDR3 DNA sequence: TGCAGCGTTACCGGAGGACGGACTGAAGCTTTCTTT. Protein sequence: CSVTGGRTEAFF.

The rearrangement joins TRBV20-1 to TRBJ2-7, with a tentative D call TRBD2 (6 bases). V was cut by 3 bases and J by 2 bases, with 17 bases left in between. The length of the CDR3 is 15 residues. Germline V gives CDR1 DFQATT, CDR2 SNEGSKA (reference sequence). The CDR3, as DNA: TGCAGTGCTAGCGAACCGGGACTGCTAGCCTACGAGCAGTACTTC. Protein sequence: CSASEPGLLAYEQYF.

The rearrangement joins TRBV5-1 to TRBJ2-4; D remains ambiguous. Trimming took off 0 bases at V and 2 bases at J, with 6 bases between the two ends. This CDR3 contains 14 residues. The germline V gene has CDR1 SGHRS and CDR2 YFSETQ. CDR3 in amino acids: CASSLDRPKNIQYF. The CDR3 DNA reads TGCGCCAGCAGCTTGGATAGGCCCAAAAACATTCAGTACTTC.

The J gene is TRBJ2-3, the V gene TRBV12-3 or TRBV12-4, with 8 bases fitting TRBD1. The CDR3 runs to 18 residues. J gave up 0 bases and V 5 bases, and 13 bases lay outside the gene matches. The chain's CDR3 is CASSSGPQGAESTDTQYF. The CDR3 DNA reads TGTGCCAGCAGTAGCGGCCCTCAGGGGGCAGAAAGCACAGATACGCAGTATTTT.

This chain uses TRBV30 with TRBJ2-1; D not certain. Per the germline V gene, CDR1 is GTSNPN and CDR2 is SVGIG (reference sequence). Trimming pared 4 bases from V and 0 bases from J, leaving 10 bases between. This CDR3 has 14 residues. The DNA of the CDR3 is TGTGCCTGGAACTCGGAACACTCCTACAATGAGCAGTTCTTC. Its protein product is CAWNSEHSYNEQFF.

The J gene is TRBJ2-1, the V gene TRBV9, with a weak D call TRBD1 (6 bases). Germline lookup yields CDR1 SGDLS and CDR2 YYNGEE. The V gene lost 5 bases and the J gene lost 6 bases, with 15 bases spanning the gap. The CDR3 has 14 residues. This CDR3 reads CASSATTGTNEQFF. The CDR3 DNA sequence: TGTGCCAGCAGTGCAACGACAGGAACCAATGAGCAGTTCTTC.

The J gene is TRBJ2-3, the V gene TRBV28, with D unclear. The CDR3 has 11 residues. Germline assignment: CDR1 MDHEN and CDR2 SYDVKM. Trimming stripped 4 bases from V and 3 bases from J, with 2 bases between. Written as DNA, the CDR3 is TGTGCCAGCAGTTGGACAGATACGCAGTATTTT. Translation gives CASSWTDTQYF.

The CDR3 region has the DNA TGTGCCAGCAGTTACGGGGCTGAAGCTTTCTTT. It is translated as CASSYGAEAFF. The chain has TRBV6-6 and TRBJ1-1; D not certain. Per germline, CDR1 MNHNY and CDR2 SVGAGI (reference sequence). This CDR3 has 11 amino acids. V shed 2 bases and J shed 6 bases, with 4 bases lying between them.

This chain links TRBV30 with TRBJ1-1; D gene ambiguous. Looked up from germline, CDR1 is GTSNPN and CDR2 is SVGIG (reference sequence). The CDR3 length is 12 residues. V gave up 3 bases and J gave up 1 base, with 6 bases separating them. The CDR3 sequence is CAWRQANTEAFF. CDR3 nucleotide sequence: TGTGCCTGGAGGCAGGCGAACACTGAAGCTTTCTTT.

The chain combines TRBV2 with TRBJ1-1; perhaps TRBD1 as D (6 bases). Trimming left V 8 bases short and J 11 bases short, with 24 bases between. This CDR3 comprises 14 residues. CDR1 and CDR2 from the germline V gene are SNHLY and FYNNEI. The CDR3 region is CASGRSNRDIVAFF. The CDR3 nucleotides read TGTGCCAGCGGCCGAAGTAACAGGGATATTGTCGCTTTCTTT. The full variable domain, rest sourced from reference TRBV2 and TRBJ1-1, is EPEVTQTPSHQVTQMGQEVILRCVPISNHLYFYWYRQILGQKVEFLVSFYNNEISEKSEIFDDQFSVERPDGSNFTLKIRSTKLEDSAMYFCASGRSNRDIVAFFGQGTRLTVV.

The CDR3 DNA is TGCGCCAGCACCCCGACGGATGGGTCGGGAGCAGAGACCCAGTACTTC. Protein product: CASTPTDGSGAETQYF. The chain has TRBV5-1 and TRBJ2-5, with a tentative D call TRBD2 (6 bases). V shed 6 bases and J shed 4 bases, with 22 bases lying between them. The CDR3 extends over 16 amino acids. Germline loops: CDR1 SGHRS, CDR2 YFSETQ.

J is TRBJ1-6 and V is TRBV6-1, with D tentatively TRBD1 (5 bases). The CDR3 runs to 18 residues. CDR1 is MNHNS, CDR2 SASEGT, per germline. V lost 4 bases and J 0 bases, leaving 16 bases between the germline ends. CDR3 amino acids: CASSAPAGTSSYNSPLHF. In DNA form, the CDR3 reads TGTGCCAGCAGTGCCCCCGCGGGGACGAGCTCCTATAATTCACCCCTCCACTTT.

The rearrangement joins TRBV12-3 or TRBV12-4 to TRBJ1-6; 10 bases agree with TRBD1. V lost 6 bases and J lost 8; bases outside the gene matches: 7. The length of the CDR3 is 15 residues. The chain's CDR3 is CASSPRTGGDSPLHF. The CDR3 nucleotides are TGTGCCAGCAGCCCGAGGACAGGGGGGGATTCACCCCTCCACTTT.

The chain joins TRBV14 to TRBJ1-1; a weak D match, TRBD1 (6 bases). In germline, CDR1 is SGHDN, CDR2 FVKESK. The V gene lost 5 bases and the J gene lost 0 bases, with 10 bases spanning the gap. The CDR3 runs to 14 residues. CDR3 in amino acids: CASSWGHMNTEAFF. As DNA, the CDR3 is TGTGCCAGCAGCTGGGGACACATGAACACTGAAGCTTTCTTT.

Details on this clonotype: The DNA is omitted, as the CDR3 cannot be located on it reliably, and the CDR3 follows TCRdb's listing. The J gene is TRBJ1-1, the V gene TRBV1; the D segment call TRBD1 is taken from the table without a DNA check. TRBV1 counts as a pseudogene. The CDR3 length equals 17 residues, ends included. The CDR3 is CTSSQDNVAQGNTEAFF.

This clonotype was recorded only once. This sequence joins TRBV18 and TRBJ2-1, with 8 bases lining up with TRBD1. The CDR3 contains 15 residues. The germline CDR1 and CDR2 sequences are KGHSH and LQKENI. Trimming took 5 bases from V and 0 from J; bases not matched to a gene: 3. CDR3 bases: TGTGCCAGCTCAGGACAGGGATACTCCTACAATGAGCAGTTCTTC. Translation gives CASSGQGYSYNEQFF.

The V gene is TRBV30, the J gene TRBJ1-5, with 9 bases lining up with TRBD1. The length of the CDR3 is 14 residues. Germline V gives CDR1 GTSNPN, CDR2 SVGIG (reference sequence). V was pared by 3 bases and J by 6 bases, with 6 bases of the junction left unmatched. CDR3 nucleotides: TGTGCCTGGAGGCAAGGGACAGGGTTTCAGCCCCAGCATTTT. Its protein product is CAWRQGTGFQPQHF.